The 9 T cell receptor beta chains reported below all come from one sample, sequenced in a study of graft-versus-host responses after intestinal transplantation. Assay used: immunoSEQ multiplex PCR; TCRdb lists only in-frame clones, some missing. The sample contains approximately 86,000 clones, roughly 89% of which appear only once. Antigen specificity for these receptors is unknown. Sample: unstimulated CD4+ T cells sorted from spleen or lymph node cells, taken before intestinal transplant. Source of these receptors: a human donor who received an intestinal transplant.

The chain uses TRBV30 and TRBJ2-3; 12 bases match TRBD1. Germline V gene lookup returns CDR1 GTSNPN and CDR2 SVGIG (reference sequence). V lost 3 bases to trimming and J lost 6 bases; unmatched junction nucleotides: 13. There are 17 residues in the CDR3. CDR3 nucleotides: TGTGCCTGGAGGGCCCGCGTAGGGACAGGGGGCAGGGATACGCAGTATTTT. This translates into CAWRARVGTGGRDTQYF.

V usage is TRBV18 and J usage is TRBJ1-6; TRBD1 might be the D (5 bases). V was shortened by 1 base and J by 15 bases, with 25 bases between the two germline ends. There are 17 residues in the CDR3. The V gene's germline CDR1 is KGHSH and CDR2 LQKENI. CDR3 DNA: TGTGCCAGCTCACCACGGGGGGTCGGGGCCGCCCAGGTCCTCCTCCACTTT. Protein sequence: CASSPRGVGAAQVLLHF. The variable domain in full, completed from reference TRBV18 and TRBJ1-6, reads NAGVMQNPRHLVRRRGQEARLRCSPMKGHSHVYWYRQLPEEGLKFMVYLQKENIIDESGMPKERFSAEFPKEGPSILRIQQVVRGDSAAYFCASSPRGVGAAQVLLHFGNGTRLTVT.

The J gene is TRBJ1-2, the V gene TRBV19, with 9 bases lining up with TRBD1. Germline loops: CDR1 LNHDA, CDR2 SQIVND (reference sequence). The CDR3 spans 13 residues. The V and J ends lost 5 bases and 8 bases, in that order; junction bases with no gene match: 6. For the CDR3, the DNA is TGTGCCAGTAGTGGGGACAGGGTCGACGGCTACACCTTC. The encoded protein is CASSGDRVDGYTF.

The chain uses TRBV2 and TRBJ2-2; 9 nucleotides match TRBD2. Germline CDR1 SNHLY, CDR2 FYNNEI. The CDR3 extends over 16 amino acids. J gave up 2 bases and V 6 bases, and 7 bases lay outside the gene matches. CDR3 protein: CASRTPGLANTGELFF. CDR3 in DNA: TGTGCCAGCAGAACCCCGGGACTAGCAAACACCGGGGAGCTGTTTTTT. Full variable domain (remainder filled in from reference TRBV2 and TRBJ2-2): EPEVTQTPSHQVTQMGQEVILRCVPISNHLYFYWYRQILGQKVEFLVSFYNNEISEKSEIFDDQFSVERPDGSNFTLKIRSTKLEDSAMYFCASRTPGLANTGELFFGEGSRLTVL.

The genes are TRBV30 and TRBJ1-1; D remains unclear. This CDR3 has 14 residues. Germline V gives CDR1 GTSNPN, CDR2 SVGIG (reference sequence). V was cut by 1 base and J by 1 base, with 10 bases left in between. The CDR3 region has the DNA TGTGCCTGGAGTGCTCCCATCGGGAACACTGAAGCTTTCTTT. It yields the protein CAWSAPIGNTEAFF.

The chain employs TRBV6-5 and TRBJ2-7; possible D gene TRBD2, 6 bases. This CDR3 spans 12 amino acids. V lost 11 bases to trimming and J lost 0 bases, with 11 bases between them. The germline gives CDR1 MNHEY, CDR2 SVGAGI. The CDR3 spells CAPWRGSYEQYF. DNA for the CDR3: TGTGCCCCATGGCGGGGCTCCTACGAGCAGTACTTC.

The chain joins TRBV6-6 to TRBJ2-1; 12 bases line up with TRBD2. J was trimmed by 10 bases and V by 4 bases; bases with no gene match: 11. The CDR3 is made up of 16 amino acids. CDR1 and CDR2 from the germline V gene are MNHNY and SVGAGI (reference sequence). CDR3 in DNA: TGTGCCAGCAGTTCGGACGGGACTAGCGGGTCGGGCGAGCAGTTCTTC. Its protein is CASSSDGTSGSGEQFF.

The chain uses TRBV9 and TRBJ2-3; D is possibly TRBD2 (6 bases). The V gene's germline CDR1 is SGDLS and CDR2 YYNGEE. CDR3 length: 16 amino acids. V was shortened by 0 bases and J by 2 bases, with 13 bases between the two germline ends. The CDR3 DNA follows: TGTGCCAGCAGCGTAGGCCTAGCGTTAGTCACAGATACGCAGTATTTT. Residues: CASSVGLALVTDTQYF.

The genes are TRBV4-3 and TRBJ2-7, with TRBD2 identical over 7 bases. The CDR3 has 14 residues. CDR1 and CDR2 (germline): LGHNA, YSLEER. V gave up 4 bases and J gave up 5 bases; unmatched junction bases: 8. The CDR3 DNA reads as TGCGCCAGCAGCCTTGGACTAGAAGTCGACGAGCAGTACTTC. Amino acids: CASSLGLEVDEQYF.